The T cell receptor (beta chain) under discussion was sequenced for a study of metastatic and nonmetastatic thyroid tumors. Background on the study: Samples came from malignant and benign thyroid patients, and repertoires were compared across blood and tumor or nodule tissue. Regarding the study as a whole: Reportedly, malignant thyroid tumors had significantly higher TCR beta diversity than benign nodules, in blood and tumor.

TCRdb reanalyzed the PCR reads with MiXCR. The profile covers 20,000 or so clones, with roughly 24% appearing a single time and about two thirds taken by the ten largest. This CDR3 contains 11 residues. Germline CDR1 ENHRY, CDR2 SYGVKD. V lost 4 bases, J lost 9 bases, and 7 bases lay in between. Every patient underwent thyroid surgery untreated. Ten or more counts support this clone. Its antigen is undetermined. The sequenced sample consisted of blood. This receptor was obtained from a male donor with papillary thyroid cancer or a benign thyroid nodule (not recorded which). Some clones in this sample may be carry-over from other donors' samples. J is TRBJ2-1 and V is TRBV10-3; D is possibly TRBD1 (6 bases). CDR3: CAISAGVEQFF. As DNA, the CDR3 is TGTGCCATCAGTGCAGGGGTTGAGCAGTTCTTC.